This TCR beta chain was sequenced during a study of blood T cells in healthy people across ages (dated by TCRdb to between 2015 and 2017). About the study as a whole: In model experiments, template switching captured about one uniquely barcoded TCR beta cDNA molecule for every two T cells. Two additional independent replicas of 1 million unique cDNA reads from the same blood draw were analyzed for two donors (one aged 18 to 30 and one aged 80 or older). To avoid experimental bias, donors of different ages were spread randomly across the sequencing lanes. Four age groups were formed from the donors: young (average roughly 15 years), middle-aged (approximately 40), aged (approximately 60) and long-lived (roughly 81). To track age-related changes in TCR beta repertoire diversity, the study relied on deep sequencing normalized with unique cDNA molecular identifiers. General study outcomes and caveats: There was a strong correlation between observed TCR beta diversity and the percentage of naive T cells measured by flow cytometry. As age increased, observed TCR beta diversity per million T cells dropped in a roughly linear way, and a significant reduction was already evident by age about 40. Estimates of total diversity based on one million sequenced T cells were regarded as lower bounds and as underestimates. Because profiling used bulk unsorted PBMCs, naive and antigen-experienced compartments could not be compared conclusively. Because donor CMV infection status was unknown, age-related changes in expanded clonotypes were potentially confounded. The long-lived group showed more naive CD4+ T cells, fewer expanded clones and increased TCR diversity than the aged group, suggesting age selection.

For CDR1 and CDR2, the germline V gene lists SQVTM and ANQGSEA. The CDR3 contains 12 residues, cysteine and phenylalanine counted. The entry retains the CDR3 DNA only, 36 bases that are in frame from base 1. The library relied on 5' RACE. The second PCR ran for roughly 7 to 11 cycles and used a J-beta primer mix along with a sample-barcoded 5' primer. A template-switch 5' adaptor carrying 12 random nucleotides introduced a unique molecular identifier onto each TCR beta cDNA molecule. Each sample yielded at least 2.5 million CDR3-containing paired-end reads. First-strand cDNA was synthesized from all RNA with the Mint cDNA synthesis kit, primed by a TRBC-specific oligonucleotide. All cDNA was treated with uracil-DNA glycosylase and then went through a first 18-cycle PCR with the universal primers M1SS and BC2_uni_R. The authors processed their data as follows. Each sample was normalized by randomly selecting 1 million high-quality reads, each carrying a distinct molecular identifier. Instead of being binned into consensus sequences, reads with shared molecular identifiers were discarded. CDR3 identification, clonotype clustering and error correction used MiTCR with a Q25 quality threshold and the strictest error-elimination algorithm. Lower-bound total TCR beta diversity was estimated with a nonparametric unseen species model using Euler transformation. The public reads were reanalyzed by TCRdb: fastp trimming at Q25, MiXCR alignment, in-frame beta chains only. CDR3 protein duplicates are merged, each entry listing the most common genes and DNA. The V and J calls, along with clone size, are taken from TCRdb and not from the paper's own processing. This sample is represented by approximately 2,000,000 distinct CDR3 sequences; roughly two fifths of them were singletons. More than 20% of the sample rests with the top ten.

Systemically healthy Caucasian individuals from Russia, 39 in total and aged 6 to 90 years, were included as donors. Each donor gave ten milliliters of peripheral blood, collected into EDTA-treated Vacutainer tubes. Ficoll-Paque density-gradient centrifugation was used to isolate PBMCs, with at least 7 million per sample. Trizol reagent was used to extract total RNA from the PBMCs, yielding at least 5.5 micrograms per sample. For every donor, an aliquot of PBMCs went through flow cytometry to measure the percentages of naive CD45RAhigh/CD27high T cells. This clonotype was seen only once. This receptor's antigen is unknown. The junction does not match germline at one end; this may be a read error.

Recombination joined TRBV29-1 with TRBJ2-7, with the D gene not confidently named. The sequenced sample was blood. The source of this sequence is a human donor in good health. The CDR3 has the sequence CGVELTTYEQYF. The nucleotide sequence reads as follows: TGCGGCGTTGAATTAACAACCTACGAGCAGTACTTC.